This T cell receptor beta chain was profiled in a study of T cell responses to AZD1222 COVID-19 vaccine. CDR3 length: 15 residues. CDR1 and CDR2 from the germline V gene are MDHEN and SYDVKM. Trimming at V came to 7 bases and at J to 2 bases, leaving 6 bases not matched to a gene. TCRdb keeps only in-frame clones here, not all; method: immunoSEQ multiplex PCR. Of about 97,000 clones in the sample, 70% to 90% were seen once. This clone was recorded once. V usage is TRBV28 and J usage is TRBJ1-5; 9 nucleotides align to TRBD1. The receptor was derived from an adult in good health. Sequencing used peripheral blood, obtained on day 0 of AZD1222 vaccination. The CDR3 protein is CASTMTGGGNQPQHF. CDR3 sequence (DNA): TGTGCCAGCACCATGACAGGGGGAGGCAATCAGCCCCAGCATTTT.